Listed below are T cell receptor beta chains from one sample, sequenced in a study of blood T cell repertoires in COVID-19. The table came from immunoSEQ multiplex PCR; TCRdb's copy has only in-frame clones and leaves some out. The table has 60,000 or so clones, 74% seen once. Input material: peripheral blood. These receptor sequences come from a woman of 80 years or more with acute or convalescent COVID-19. Each CDR3 is given without its conserved first and last residue. A D gene is named only where the DNA matches it firmly.

D: TRBD1; J: TRBJ2-6; V: TRBV7-8; CDR3: ASSPTGGTGANVLT
D: TRBD2; J: TRBJ2-1; V: TRBV4-3; CDR3: ASSQSGSLYNEQF
D: TRBD2; J: TRBJ2-1; V: TRBV6-4; CDR3: ASSANSLAGGPYEQF
D: .; J: TRBJ2-7; V: TRBV11-2; CDR3: ASSLDGLLLA
D: .; J: TRBJ2-2; V: TRBV7-2; CDR3: ASSPRRELF
D: TRBD1; J: TRBJ2-1; V: TRBV6-5; CDR3: ASSKRQGPYNEQF
D: .; J: TRBJ2-5; V: TRBV6-5; CDR3: ASSYSLAQSETQY
D: .; J: TRBJ1-6; V: TRBV15; CDR3: ATSRDPGVAAPLH
D: .; J: TRBJ2-1; V: TRBV7-8; CDR3: ASSLGELYNEQF
D: .; J: TRBJ2-6; V: TRBV24-1; CDR3: ATSDFTGTSSSGANVLT
D: TRBD2; J: TRBJ2-3; V: TRBV9; CDR3: ASSVTSGQSTDTQY